This entry lists 15 T cell receptor beta chains sequenced from one sample in a study of blood T cell repertoires in COVID-19. Libraries were prepared by immunoSEQ multiplex PCR; TCRdb keeps only in-frame clonotypes and omits some of them. The data hold about 370,000 clones, with more than 85% observed a single time. The specimen sequenced was PBMCs or T cells enriched from blood (not recorded which). Receptors were obtained from a woman in her forties who had been exposed to COVID-19.

The V gene is TRBV25-1, the J gene TRBJ1-1; D call uncertain. The V end was cut by 5 bases, the J end by 8 bases, with 12 bases between. The V gene's germline CDR1 is MGHDK and CDR2 SYGVNS. The CDR3 runs to 12 residues. In DNA, the CDR3 is TGTGCCAGCAGTACACTCCACAGCGAAGCTTTCTTT. Its protein product is CASSTLHSEAFF. Complete variable domain (other parts from reference TRBV25-1 and TRBJ1-1): EADIYQTPRYLVIGTGKKITLECSQTMGHDKMYWYQQDPGMELHLIHYSYGVNSTEKGDLSSESTVSRIRTEHFPLTLESARPSHTSQYLCASSTLHSEAFFGQGTRLTVV.

The chain has TRBV5-5 and TRBJ1-2, with D tentatively TRBD1 (6 bases). The CDR3 consists of 14 residues. Germline V CDR1 and CDR2: SGHKS, YYEKEE (reference sequence). V lost 6 bases, J lost 2 bases, and 14 bases lay in between. CDR3 region: CASTGTPENYGYTF. The CDR3 DNA follows: TGTGCCAGCACGGGGACACCGGAGAACTATGGCTACACCTTC.

The chain employs TRBV24-1 and TRBJ1-1, with D hard to call. Germline CDR1 reads KGHDR; CDR2 reads SFDVKD. The CDR3 is 13 amino acids. Trimming cost V 2 bases and J 2 bases, with 5 bases left between them. As DNA, the CDR3 is TGTGCCACCAGTGATTGGCCAAACACTGAAGCTTTCTTT. It is translated as CATSDWPNTEAFF.

The CDR3 bases are TGCGCCAGCAGCCAAGGGGACAGGGACCAAGAGACCCAGTACTTC. It translates to CASSQGDRDQETQYF. V gene TRBV4-1 combines with J gene TRBJ2-5, with 9 nucleotides matching TRBD1. This CDR3 has 15 residues. Unmatched junction bases numbered 0, after V lost 1 base and J lost 0 bases. In germline, CDR1 is MGHRA, CDR2 YSYEKL.

The chain uses TRBV5-5 and TRBJ1-1; no clear D gene. The CDR3 covers 16 residues. Trimming took off 3 bases at V and 1 base at J, with 16 bases between the two ends. The germline gives CDR1 SGHKS, CDR2 YYEKEE (reference sequence). The CDR3 loop is CASSYRIGGGNTEAFF. The CDR3 DNA sequence: TGTGCCAGCAGCTACCGAATAGGTGGAGGGAACACTGAAGCTTTCTTT.

The CDR3 sequence is CASSTPGQGSFEQYF. The CDR3 bases are TGTGCCAGTAGTACGCCCGGACAGGGATCTTTCGAGCAGTACTTC. The chain has TRBV19 and TRBJ2-7; TRBD1 matches at 8 bases. After removal of 4 bases from V and 6 bases from J, the junction contained 11 bases not matched to a gene. The CDR3 contains 15 residues. The germline gives CDR1 LNHDA, CDR2 SQIVND (reference sequence).

This chain connects TRBV15 to TRBJ1-1; D unclear. This CDR3 region has 11 residues. Germline V gives CDR1 LNHNV, CDR2 YYDKDF (reference sequence). The V end was cut by 1 base, the J end by 7 bases, with 4 bases between. The CDR3 nucleotides read TGTGCCACCAGCAGAGGAGTTGAAGCTTTCTTT. Residues: CATSRGVEAFF.

J is TRBJ1-1 and V is TRBV18; D possibly corresponds to TRBD1 (6 bases). The CDR3 is 15 amino acids. From germline, CDR1 is KGHSH and CDR2 LQKENI. Trimming cost V 7 bases and J 4 bases, with 19 bases left between them. CDR3 region: CASCLQGNDGTEAFF. DNA for the CDR3: TGTGCCAGCTGCCTACAGGGTAATGATGGCACTGAAGCTTTCTTT.

The rearrangement uses TRBV30 and TRBJ2-1; 12 bases agree with TRBD2. Germline V gene lookup returns CDR1 GTSNPN and CDR2 SVGIG (reference sequence). The CDR3 totals 13 residues. The V and J ends lost 8 bases and 8 bases, in that order; junction bases with no gene match: 7. The CDR3 nucleotides are TGTGCCAGCTCTAGCGGGAGGGTCTATGAGCAGTTCTTC. This translates into CASSSGRVYEQFF.

This clone has a single count. The J gene is TRBJ2-6, the V gene TRBV19; D not certain. CDR1 LNHDA and CDR2 SQIVND come from the germline V gene (reference sequence). V was pared by 6 bases and J by 0 bases, with 6 bases between. This CDR3 spans 14 amino acids. The CDR3 region has the DNA TGTGCCAGTAGCCGGTTCTCTGGGGCCAACGTCCTGACTTTC. Amino acid sequence: CASSRFSGANVLTF.

The rearrangement uses TRBV5-4 and TRBJ2-3; no firm D call. Trimming took off 4 bases at V and 3 bases at J, with 6 bases between the two ends. The germline gives CDR1 SGHNT, CDR2 YYREEE (reference sequence). The CDR3 has 12 amino acids. DNA for the CDR3: TGTGCCAGCAGCCGGAGAACAGATACGCAGTATTTT. This gives the protein CASSRRTDTQYF.

This rearrangement joins TRBV5-1 to TRBJ1-2; a weak D match, TRBD1 (5 bases). The CDR3 sequence is 14 residues long. V shed 4 bases and J shed 4 bases, with 14 bases lying between them. From germline, CDR1 is SGHRS and CDR2 YFSETQ. The DNA for the CDR3 is TGCGCCAGCAGCCCTCGGGGGGGAACCTATGGCTACACCTTC. Translating gives CASSPRGGTYGYTF.

The rearrangement joins TRBV27 to TRBJ2-7; 10 bases are a match to TRBD1. The ends lost 4 bases at V and 8 bases at J; junction bases unmatched: 2. CDR3 length: 12 residues. The germline V gene has CDR1 MNHEY and CDR2 SMNVEV (reference sequence). The CDR3 DNA reads TGTGCCAGCAGTTGGACAGGGGGGAAGCAGTACTTC. Protein product: CASSWTGGKQYF.

The chain has TRBV6-5 and TRBJ2-7; possibly TRBD2 for D (6 bases). The CDR3 spans 14 residues. Germline-derived CDR1 and CDR2 are MNHEY and SVGAGI. The germline V and J ends were trimmed by 4 bases and 3 bases, with 13 bases remaining between them. In DNA form, the CDR3 reads TGTGCCAGCAGTTTAGGAGGGCATTTCTACGAGCAGTACTTC. It yields the protein CASSLGGHFYEQYF.

The genes are TRBV5-1 and TRBJ2-5; D might be TRBD2 (5 bases). Trimming took 3 bases from V and 5 from J, leaving 14 bases between them. The length of the CDR3 is 14 residues. Germline loops: CDR1 SGHRS, CDR2 YFSETQ. CDR3 in DNA: TGCGCCAGCAGCTCAACAGCGGCTAGGGAGACCCAGTACTTC. This encodes CASSSTAARETQYF.